This T cell receptor beta chain originates from a study of T-cell memory formation after mild COVID-19. From 5'RACE with constant-segment primers came TCR alpha and TCR beta cDNA libraries that carried sample barcodes and UMIs. TCRdb reanalysed the 5' RACE reads using MiXCR and keeps one entry per CDR3 protein. This sample has about 620,000 distinct CDR3 sequences, with more than 15% found just once. V was clipped by 3 bases and J by 3 bases; unmatched bases: 10. The CDR3 sequence is 16 residues long. The germline gives CDR1 LGHNA, CDR2 YNFKEQ. The sequenced sample was PBMCs or a T cell subset sorted from them (not recorded which). The receptor was derived from an adult woman who had mild COVID-19 (a few samples of this study predate the infection). Cell type and time point are not known. V and J are TRBV4-2 and TRBJ2-7, with 8 positions matching TRBD2. The CDR3 DNA sequence: TGTGCCAGCAGCCACGGTAGCGGGATTCGCAACTACGAGCAGTACTTC. As protein: CASSHGSGIRNYEQYF.